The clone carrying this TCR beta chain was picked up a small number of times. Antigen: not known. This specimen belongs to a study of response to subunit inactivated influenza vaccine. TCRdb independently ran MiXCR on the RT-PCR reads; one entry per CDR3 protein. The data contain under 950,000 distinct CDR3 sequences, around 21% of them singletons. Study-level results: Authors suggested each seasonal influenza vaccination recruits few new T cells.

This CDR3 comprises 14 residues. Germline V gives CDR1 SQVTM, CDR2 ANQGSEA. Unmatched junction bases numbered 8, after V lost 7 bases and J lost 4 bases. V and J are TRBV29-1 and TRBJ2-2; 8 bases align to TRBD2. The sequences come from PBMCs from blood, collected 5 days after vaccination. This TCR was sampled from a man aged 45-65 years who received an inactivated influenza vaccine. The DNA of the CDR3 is TGCAGCGGTGGAGGGAGCGGGGGCACCGGGGAGCTGTTTTTT. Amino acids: CSGGGSGGTGELFF.